These 12 T cell receptor beta chains originate from one sample sequenced in a study of cytomegalovirus exposure and HLA in healthy donors. A multiplex PCR was run with 60 Vbeta primers and 13 Jbeta primers. Libraries were prepared by immunoSEQ multiplex PCR; TCRdb keeps only in-frame clonotypes and omits some of them. The sample shows 170,000 or so clones, roughly 77% of them seen only once. Sequencing input: PBMCs. The receptors were sampled from a woman in her 50s in good health and CMV-seropositive.

With respect to this clone: This specimen includes other DNA sequences encoding the same CDR3. This chain connects TRBV28 to TRBJ2-2; 7 bases align to TRBD1. The V and J ends lost 10 bases and 0 bases, in that order; junction bases with no gene match: 5. CDR1 and CDR2 from the germline V gene are MDHEN and SYDVKM. The CDR3 is 14 residues long. The CDR3 DNA follows: TGTGCCACCGAGGGACAGCCGAACACCGGGGAGCTGTTTTTT. Its translation: CATEGQPNTGELFF.

This rearrangement joins TRBV29-1 to TRBJ1-1; D gene uncertain. The germline CDR1 and CDR2 sequences are SQVTM and ANQGSEA. This CDR3 spans 12 amino acids. V was shortened by 4 bases and J by 4 bases, with 10 bases between the two germline ends. DNA of the CDR3: TGCAGCGTTGTGTATGGGCGCACTGAAGCTTTCTTT. The encoded protein is CSVVYGRTEAFF.

The chain combines TRBV6-5 with TRBJ1-5, with TRBD1 matching 8 bases. Losses at the gene ends were 6 bases for V and 4 bases for J; bases not matched to a gene: 8. Germline V CDR1 and CDR2: MNHEY, SVGAGI. The CDR3 length is 15 residues. CDR3 nucleotide sequence: TGTGCCAGCAGGATCGACAGGGGAGGGAATCAGCCCCAGCATTTT. It translates to CASRIDRGGNQPQHF.

The rearrangement uses TRBV4-3 and TRBJ1-3; 9 bases line up with TRBD1. In germline, CDR1 is LGHNA, CDR2 YSLEER. Losses at the gene ends were 4 bases for V and 3 bases for J; bases not matched to a gene: 13. The CDR3 sequence is 18 residues long. The CDR3 nucleotides read TGCGCCAGCAGCCCACTAGGGGGGACAGGGTTCAGTGGAAACACCATATATTTT. Translation gives CASSPLGGTGFSGNTIYF.

V usage is TRBV6-5 and J usage is TRBJ2-6; D call uncertain. Germline CDR1 MNHEY, CDR2 SVGAGI. The CDR3 length is 14 residues. V was cut by 7 bases and J by 1 base, with 8 bases left in between. CDR3 bases: TGTGCCAGCAAGCCAATTTCTGGGGCCAACGTCCTGACTTTC. It codes for CASKPISGANVLTF.

The chain uses TRBV19 and TRBJ2-3, with 7 bases that match TRBD1. V was clipped by 7 bases and J by 1 base; unmatched bases: 8. The CDR3 covers 15 residues. Germline assignment: CDR1 LNHDA and CDR2 SQIVND (reference sequence). Here the CDR3 reads CASTQSGGRTDTQYF. The DNA for the CDR3 is TGTGCCAGTACCCAATCAGGGGGACGCACAGATACGCAGTATTTT.

This clone appeared a single time. The chain couples TRBV7-9 to TRBJ2-4, with D unclear. The V end lost 2 bases, the J end lost 15 bases, and 17 bases lay between the germline ends. CDR1 and CDR2 from the germline V gene are SEHNR and FQNEAQ (reference sequence). The CDR3 has 13 residues. In DNA, the CDR3 is TGTGCCAGCAGCTTAAGTGGTGCGGATATACGGTACTTC. Translated: CASSLSGADIRYF.

The V gene is TRBV10-3, the J gene TRBJ2-1; D possibly corresponds to TRBD1 (6 bases). Trimming took off 11 bases at V and 2 bases at J, with 13 bases between the two ends. The CDR3 loop spans 13 amino acids. Germline V gene lookup returns CDR1 ENHRY and CDR2 SYGVKD. The CDR3 here is CASLRDTYNEQFF. CDR3 sequence (DNA): TGTGCCTCACTCCGGGACACCTACAATGAGCAGTTCTTC.

The chain has TRBV2 and TRBJ2-1; 12 nucleotides line up with TRBD2. The V gene's germline CDR1 is SNHLY and CDR2 FYNNEI. The CDR3 consists of 15 residues. After removal of 6 bases from V and 1 base from J, the junction contained 1 base not matched to a gene. The CDR3 protein is CASRGLAGSYNEQFF. The CDR3 DNA is TGTGCCAGCAGAGGACTAGCGGGATCCTACAATGAGCAGTTCTTC.

This chain joins TRBV28 and TRBJ2-1, with TRBD1 identical over 8 bases. CDR1 is MDHEN, CDR2 SYDVKM, per germline. V shed 5 bases and J 8 bases; nucleotides not matched to a gene: 17. The CDR3 extends over 17 amino acids. DNA for the CDR3: TGTGCCAGCAGTGGCCTAACTCGGGACAGGCCCAGAGATGAGCAGTTCTTC. Protein: CASSGLTRDRPRDEQFF.

The chain has TRBV10-3 and TRBJ1-1; D is possibly TRBD1 (5 bases). Germline V gives CDR1 ENHRY, CDR2 SYGVKD. This CDR3 comprises 14 residues. V dropped 10 bases and J dropped 5 bases, with 20 bases sitting between them. In nucleotides, the CDR3 is TGTGCCAGCCGGGGGGTTGGGGTTGGGACTGAAGCTTTCTTT. It yields the protein CASRGVGVGTEAFF.

The chain couples TRBV28 to TRBJ2-5; the D gene is possibly TRBD1 (6 bases). The V gene lost 6 bases and the J gene lost 2 bases, with 19 bases spanning the gap. The CDR3 totals 16 residues. Germline V CDR1 and CDR2: MDHEN, SYDVKM. The CDR3 region has the DNA TGTGCCAGCAGCGTCACAGGGTGGGGGCAACAAGAGACCCAGTACTTC. Translating gives CASSVTGWGQQETQYF. Full variable domain (missing parts from reference TRBV28 and TRBJ2-5): DVKVTQSSRYLVKRTGEKVFLECVQDMDHENMFWYRQDPGLGLRLIYFSYDVKMKEKGDIPEGYSVSREKKERFSLILESASTNQTSMYLCASSVTGWGQQETQYFGPGTRLLVL.